What follows is one T cell receptor beta chain and its context. There is no known antigen for this receptor. No clone much larger than this one lies a single base away; base qualities are absent. The cohort consisted of approximately 670 healthy bone marrow donors. At the time of sampling, every cohort member was nominally healthy, though immune exposures that went unrecorded were likely present. The donor tested CMV seropositive and was one of the 289 seropositive cohort members. A peripheral blood sample was collected from each donor, and TCR beta sequencing was performed on peripheral blood mononuclear cells. Genomic DNA was extracted from the blood cell samples with the Qiagen DNeasy Blood Extraction Kit. The data are from a study of cytomegalovirus exposure and HLA in healthy donors (dated 2017 in TCRdb). Regarding the complete study: In an earlier analysis of some 550 of the donors, approximately 260 Gb of sequence data and 100 million or so unique TCR beta sequences from about 190 million T cells were reported. The genetic ancestry cluster associated with self-reported Caucasian donors included roughly 84% of the roughly 410 genotyped donors. Alongside the repertoire data, information on donor age, sex, ethnicity and CMV serostatus was compiled. A later genetic analysis took genome-wide SNP genotypes for about 60% of the roughly 670 donors and used that subset as a discovery cohort. The study aimed to test whether cataloging public T cell receptors could reveal signatures of past pathogen exposure. HLA typing covered class I and class II loci at four-digit resolution. Among a few hundred genotyped donors of the cohort, an average of approximately 240,000 unique TCR beta nucleotide sequences were sequenced per donor, approximately 20% of them non-productive. The study combined high-throughput TCR immunosequencing, statistical association of individual TCRs with disease status, and machine learning to predict cytomegalovirus infection status. A later analysis re-examined previously published TCR beta repertoires from roughly 650 donors and added high-resolution HLA genotyping to investigate patterns of TCR occurrence. Five DR-DQ haplotypes were treated as single units for association and clustering because of strong linkage in the cohort. An early release covering roughly 600 HLA-typed donors comprised approximately 290 gigabases of sequencing data and around 80 million unique TCR sequences. The number of typed donors differed by locus: 629-630 for A, B, C, DRB1 and DQB1; 500 to 550 for DQA1; over 600 for DPA1; and some 470 for DPB1. A separate validation cohort of roughly 120 different subjects was used in addition to the 666-subject first cohort. An earlier analysis of approximately 630 of the donors applied high-throughput TCR beta sequencing to assess whether each TCR beta V gene segment acted as functional or pseudogenic. All discovery cohort repertoires had been generated using a single sequencing platform. Rather than using new phenotypic data, the later analysis identified candidate immune exposures from TCR beta sequences and from how often those sequences occurred across donors. The study profiled the T cell repertoires of 666 subjects by immunosequencing and related them to cytomegalovirus serostatus. The paper's findings and limits, for the study overall: Approximately 18 rarely observed V segments, including chromosome 9 orphons, were excluded from the earlier analysis of almost 600 of the donors because counts were too low. In this cohort, only TCR beta chains were sequenced, and detectable features were limited by the absence of alpha or paired-chain data. In vitro tests confirmed that a few of the cytomegalovirus-associated TCR beta chains recognize cytomegalovirus antigens. In a later analysis, HLA-associated TCR beta chains were found to be more clonally expanded and to have lower generation probabilities than equally common non-associated chains. The sequencing pipeline was judged likely to have produced a cluster of highly shared sequence variants as a technical artifact. Cytomegalovirus status was reported to be diagnosed by the classifier with high specificity and sensitivity in both the original and validation cohorts. The 87-base-pair reads could not distinguish some IMGT-functional V segments, including TRBV6-2 and TRBV6-3, so those segments were excluded. A further reported finding was that TCR beta sequences accurately predicted the HLA-A and HLA-B alleles for most subjects in the first cohort. The study gave a list of roughly 150 TCR beta chains associated with cytomegalovirus. According to a later analysis, TCR association rates differed among HLA loci, with DRB1 alleles showing the most associated TCRs and HLA-C alleles showing the fewest. Correlated functional status among segregating V segments might reflect linkage disequilibrium, but an unknown experimental factor could not be ruled out. When HLA alleles, especially DR and DQ, strongly co-occurred, TCR associations were difficult to assign to individual alleles. Because HLA typing was unavailable for some donors at each locus, only the typed subset was used in association tests. Immune exposure information for the cohort was limited to CMV serostatus. In an earlier analysis of 587 of the donors, most TCR beta V segments appeared in productive rearrangements about 90% or about 30% of the time, broadly matching IMGT annotations. Sequencing depth was assumed to be roughly uniform across donors in the presence/absence analyses, though that assumption may not hold. The authors suggested that the approach could potentially be generalized to other disease states and immunological phenotypes. Compared with the approximately 600-donor mean, donors in an Asian-associated ancestry cluster had fewer N-insertions in productive TCRs, according to a later genetic analysis. At a false discovery rate of 0.05, a later analysis linked under 20,000 TCR beta sequences to specific HLA alleles. According to a later analysis, parvovirus B19, influenza, CMV and Epstein-Barr virus appeared linked to several top co-occurrence clusters. According to a later analysis, most CMV-associated TCR beta chains appeared to be HLA-restricted, and the HLA associations seemed to be driven largely by CMV exposure. Most TCR sequences were seen in very few donors, while some public TCRs were found in many individuals. In a later genetic analysis, a missense DCLRE1C variant was associated with V-gene and J-gene trimming of TCR beta chains, and the association was replicated in an independent cohort.

The CDR3 measures 16 amino acids from cysteine to phenylalanine. Only CDR3 DNA is held: 48 bases, read in frame from base 1. Clipping removes 3 bases from V and 4 bases from J, with 7 as the unmatched junction base count. The germline V gene supplies CDR1 SGHDT and CDR2 YYEEEE. The receptor library was made with the immunoSEQ multiplex PCR assay. For the multiplex PCR, a mixture combining 60 forward primers for TCR Vbeta segments and 13 reverse primers for TCR Jbeta segments was used. Amplification of the CDR3 region of rearranged TCR beta genes was performed with a multiplex PCR assay on genomic DNA. Amplified TCR beta libraries were sequenced as 87-base-pair reads on the Illumina HiSeq System. In the authors' own workflow: In a later analysis, 70 million to 95 million unique TCR beta chains were counted across the roughly 670 repertoires, and about 9.9 million of these chains were shared by at least two donors. Raw reads were error-corrected and collapsed into unique sequences by a nearest-neighbor algorithm in which closely related sequences were merged to remove PCR and sequencing errors. Alignment of CDR3 sequences to IMGT reference sequences was used to assign V, D and J gene segments. Each retained sequence needed at least a six-nucleotide match to both a V gene segment and a J gene segment. Rearrangements were called productive when the CDR3 lacked stop codons and stayed in frame with V and J; all others were non-productive. Following IMGT convention, CDR3 was defined as the stretch from the second conserved V-encoded cysteine to the conserved J-encoded phenylalanine. The earlier analysis of 500 to 600 of the donors excluded sequences that lacked an unambiguous match to a single V gene segment. In an earlier analysis of 500 to 750 of the donors, V segments were called functional above 56.7% productive rearrangements and were called segregating when the between-donor standard deviation exceeded 5%. To diagnose cytomegalovirus status from the catalog of TCR beta chain sequences, a statistical classification framework was built. In a later analysis, TCR nucleotide sequences were compared against IMGT/GENE-DB human TR gene sequences so that V and J genes could be assigned. A later analysis assigned CDR3 sequences and most-parsimonious VDJ recombination scenarios with the TCRdist pipeline. In a later analysis, every TCR beta chain was defined by the combination of its CDR3 amino acid sequence and its V-gene family, and reads without a unique V-gene family were dropped. As a way to deal with suspected cross-contamination and a sequencing artifact, a later analysis dropped nearly 600 nucleotide sequences that were highly shared and had low generation probability. In a later analysis, a clonal expansion index for each public chain was calculated from normalized within-repertoire ranks of inferred template counts. In a later analysis, generation probabilities were computed with a VDJ recombination model fitted to out-of-frame rearrangements, and the resulting probabilities were checked against IGoR. Hypergeometric tests were used in a later analysis to score TCR-TCR, TCR-HLA and TCR-CMV co-occurrence, with a repertoire-size bias correction applied to the TCR pairs. A later analysis estimated false discovery rates by permuting HLA or CMV assignments 20 times. A later analysis grouped co-occurring TCRs with DBSCAN, adding TCRdist sequence similarity when clustering within HLA-allele-positive subsets. Co-occurrence clustering excluded repertoires with fewer than 30,000 or more than 120,000 public chains, plus five with anomalous nucleotide sharing. TCRdb mirrors the immuneACCESS table, restricted to in-frame sequences. Some clones are absent from its copies; in checked studies, under half trace to an unresolved V gene, and the reason for the others is unknown. The V and J calls and the clone size are those of that table, but D and trimming were determined from the DNA. This sample gives 120,000 or so clones in total; approximately 80% of them show up just once. The ten largest clones represent around 10% of the sample.

The TCR originated in a man aged 25 to 40 in good health and CMV-seropositive. The sequence is built from TRBV5-6 and TRBJ1-6; the central 7 bases match TRBD1. Source material: PBMCs. The CDR3 corresponds to CASSWRGQVYNSPLHF. The nucleotide sequence is TGTGCCAGCAGCTGGAGAGGACAGGTATATAATTCACCCCTCCACTTT.